The text below deals with one T cell receptor beta chain. TCRdb's table, derived via immunoSEQ multiplex PCR, lists solely in-frame clones and lacks some. The table includes about 25,000 clones, around 82% detected once. This sample stems from a study of blood T cell repertoires in COVID-19. Study details: Specimens from acute and convalescent COVID-19 originated in the United States, Italy and Spain. T cells, B-cell-depleted T cells, or PBMCs provided the cDNA or gDNA that served as material.

The TCR sequence derives from a man older than 75 with active or convalescent COVID-19. The sequenced material came from peripheral blood.

The CDR3 protein is CASSPESGQRNTGELFF. The DNA for the CDR3 is TGTGCCAGCAGCCCTGAATCGGGACAGAGGAACACCGGGGAGCTGTTTTTT. This sequence joins TRBV5-4 and TRBJ2-2; TRBD1 agrees at 7 bases. V was clipped by 4 bases and J by 1 base; unmatched bases: 10. Germline CDR1 reads SGHNT; CDR2 reads YYREEE (reference sequence). The CDR3 is made up of 17 amino acids.